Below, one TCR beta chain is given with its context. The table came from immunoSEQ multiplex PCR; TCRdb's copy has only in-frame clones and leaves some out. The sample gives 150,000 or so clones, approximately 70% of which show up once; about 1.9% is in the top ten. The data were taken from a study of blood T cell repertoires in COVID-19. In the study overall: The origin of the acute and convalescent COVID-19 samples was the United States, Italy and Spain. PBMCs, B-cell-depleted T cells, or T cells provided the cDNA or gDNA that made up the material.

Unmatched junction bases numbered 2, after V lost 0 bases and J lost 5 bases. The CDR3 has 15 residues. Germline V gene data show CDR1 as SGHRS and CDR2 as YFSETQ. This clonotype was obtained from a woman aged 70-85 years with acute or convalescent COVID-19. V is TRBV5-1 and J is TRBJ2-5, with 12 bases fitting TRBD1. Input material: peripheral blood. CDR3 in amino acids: CASSLAGQGAETQYF. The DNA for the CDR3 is TGCGCCAGCAGCTTGGCGGGACAGGGGGCTGAGACCCAGTACTTC. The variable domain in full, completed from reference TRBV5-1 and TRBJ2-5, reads KAGVTQTPRYLIKTRGQQVTLSCSPISGHRSVSWYQQTPGQGLQFLFEYFSETQRNKGNFPGRFSGRQFSNSRSEMNVSTLELGDSALYLCASSLAGQGAETQYFGPGTRLLVL.